This T cell receptor beta chain was observed in a study of blood T cells in healthy people across ages. A second PCR, run for roughly 7 to 11 cycles, used a sample-barcoded 5' primer plus a J-beta primer mix. TCRdb processed the 5' RACE reads anew with MiXCR; each CDR3 protein has one entry. This repertoire shows about 680,000 distinct CDR3 sequences, around 45% found once; its top ten account for 25% to 35%. This clonotype was found once. Specimen: blood. The TCR sequence derives from an older woman in good health.

CDR3 in amino acids: CASSFLKGADSSYNEQYF. The CDR3 bases are TGTGCCAGCAGCTTCTTGAAAGGTGCGGATAGCTCCTACAATGAGCAGTACTTC. The chain combines TRBV7-3 with TRBJ2-1; D uncertain. Gene TRBJ2-7 matches the end of the DNA better, so the J call may be wrong. Germline CDR1 reads SGHTA; CDR2 reads FQGTGA. The CDR3 is 18 residues long.